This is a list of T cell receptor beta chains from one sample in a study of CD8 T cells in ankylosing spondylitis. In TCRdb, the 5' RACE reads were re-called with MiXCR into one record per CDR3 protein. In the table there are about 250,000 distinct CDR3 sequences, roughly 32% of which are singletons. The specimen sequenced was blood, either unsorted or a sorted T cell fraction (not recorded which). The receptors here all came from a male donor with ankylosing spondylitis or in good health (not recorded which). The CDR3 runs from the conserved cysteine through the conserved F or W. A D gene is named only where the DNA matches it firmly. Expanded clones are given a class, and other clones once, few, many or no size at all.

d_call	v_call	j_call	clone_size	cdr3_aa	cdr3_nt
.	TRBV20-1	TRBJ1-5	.	CSAVGTSGSQPQHF	TGCAGTGCCGTCGGGACCTCCGGCAGTCAGCCCCAGCATTTT
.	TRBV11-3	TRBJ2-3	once	CASSHREATDTQYF	TGTGCCAGCAGCCACAGGGAGGCCACAGATACGCAGTATTTT
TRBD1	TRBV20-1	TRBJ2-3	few	CSAPTGALRDTQYF	TGCAGTGCTCCCACAGGGGCCCTGCGGGATACGCAGTATTTT
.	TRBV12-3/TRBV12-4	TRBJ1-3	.	CASSTRGSSGNTIYF	TGTGCCAGCAGCACCCGCGGCTCCTCTGGAAACACCATATATTTT
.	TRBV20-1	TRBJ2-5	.	CSARFLVETQYF	TGCAGTGCTAGATTCCTTGTGGAGACCCAGTACTTC
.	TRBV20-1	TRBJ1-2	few	CSARGAGRFYGYTF	TGCAGTGCTAGAGGGGCGGGGAGGTTCTATGGCTACACCTTC
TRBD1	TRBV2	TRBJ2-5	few	CADRGQEETQYF	TGTGCCGACAGGGGGCAAGAAGAGACCCAGTACTTC
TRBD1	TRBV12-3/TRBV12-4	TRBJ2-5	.	CASSFPGQGDQETQYF	TGTGCCAGCAGTTTTCCGGGACAGGGGGATCAAGAGACCCAGTACTTC
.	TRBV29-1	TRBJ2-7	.	CSVGHSYEQYF	TGCAGCGTTGGCCATTCCTACGAGCAGTACTTC
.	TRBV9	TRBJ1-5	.	CASSVSDGSNQPQHF	TGTGCCAGCAGCGTATCGGACGGAAGCAATCAGCCCCAGCATTTT
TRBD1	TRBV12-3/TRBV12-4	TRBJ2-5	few	CASSFTRTGVQETQYF	TGTGCCAGCAGTTTCACCCGGACAGGGGTTCAAGAGACCCAGTACTTC
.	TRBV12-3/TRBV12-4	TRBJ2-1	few	CASSLQGFNEQFF	TGTGCCAGCAGTTTACAGGGCTTTAATGAGCAGTTCTTC
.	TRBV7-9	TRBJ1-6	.	CASSLVGGLGYNSPLHF	TGTGCCAGCAGCTTAGTCGGGGGGCTGGGCTATAATTCACCCCTCCACTTT
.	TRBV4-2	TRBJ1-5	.	CASSQGPMGGEVQPQHF	TGTGCCAGCAGCCAAGGGCCTATGGGGGGAGAGGTTCAGCCCCAGCATTTT
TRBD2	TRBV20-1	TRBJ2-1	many	CSVPAGGDYNEQFF	TGCAGTGTCCCAGCGGGGGGGGACTACAATGAGCAGTTCTTC
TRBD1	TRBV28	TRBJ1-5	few	CASRPQGARQPQHF	TGTGCCAGCAGGCCACAGGGGGCGAGGCAGCCCCAGCATTTT
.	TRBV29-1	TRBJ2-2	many	CSAGPPGNTGELFF	TGCAGCGCGGGACCCCCAGGGAACACCGGGGAGCTGTTTTTT
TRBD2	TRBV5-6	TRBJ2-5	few	CASSYSSSGGYQETQYF	TGTGCCAGCAGCTACTCCTCTAGCGGGGGGTACCAAGAGACCCAGTACTTC
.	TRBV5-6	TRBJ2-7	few	CASSLGGHVVLENEQYF	TGTGCCAGCAGCTTGGGGGGACACGTAGTCCTCGAGAACGAGCAGTACTTC
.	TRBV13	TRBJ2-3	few	CASSLKRLPSEDTQYF	TGTGCCAGCAGCTTAAAAAGGTTACCCAGTGAGGATACGCAGTATTTT
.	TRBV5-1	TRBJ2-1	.	CASSLAGQSSYNEQFF	TGCGCCAGCAGCTTGGCCGGTCAGTCTTCCTACAATGAGCAGTTCTTC
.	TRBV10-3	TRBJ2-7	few	CAISPLLGTSYEQYF	TGTGCCATCAGTCCCCTATTGGGCACGTCCTACGAGCAGTACTTC
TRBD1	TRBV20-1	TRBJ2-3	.	CSARRGDRGQKDTQYF	TGCAGTGCTAGGAGGGGGGACAGGGGGCAAAAAGATACGCAGTATTTT
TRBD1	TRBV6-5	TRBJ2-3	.	CASSPGTGTSTDTQYF	TGTGCCAGCAGCCCCGGGACAGGGACTAGCACAGATACGCAGTATTTT
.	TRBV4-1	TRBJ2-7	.	CASSQGLQLSYEQYF	TGCGCCAGCAGCCAAGGGTTACAGCTGTCCTACGAGCAGTACTTC
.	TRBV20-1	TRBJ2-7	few	CSAGPLPGAYYEQYF	TGCAGTGCTGGTCCCTTGCCGGGGGCCTACTACGAGCAGTACTTC
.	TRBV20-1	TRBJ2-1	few	CSARDAGRGLTTGEQFF	TGCAGTGCTAGAGATGCGGGGCGGGGCCTCACTACGGGTGAGCAGTTCTTC
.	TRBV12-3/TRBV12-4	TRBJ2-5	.	CASSSGQSETQYF	TGTGCCAGCAGTAGCGGCCAAAGCGAGACCCAGTACTTC
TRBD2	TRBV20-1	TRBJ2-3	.	CNPTGTSGGSSTSTDTQYF	TGCAATCCTACCGGGACTAGCGGGGGGTCGTCAACTAGCACAGATACGCAGTATTTT
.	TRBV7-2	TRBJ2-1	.	CASSDQRYNEQFF	TGTGCCAGCAGCGACCAGAGATACAATGAGCAGTTCTTC
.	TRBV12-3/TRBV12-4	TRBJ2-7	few	CASKDTTYEQYF	TGTGCCAGCAAAGACACCACCTACGAGCAGTACTTC
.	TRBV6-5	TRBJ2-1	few	CASSYGQGHDNEQFF	TGTGCCAGCAGTTACGGCCAGGGTCACGACAATGAGCAGTTCTTC
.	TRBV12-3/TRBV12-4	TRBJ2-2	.	CASSPGRGIAGELFF	TGTGCCAGCAGTCCGGGAAGGGGGATCGCCGGGGAGCTGTTTTTT
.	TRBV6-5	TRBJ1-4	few	CASSSRGEKLFF	TGTGCCAGCAGTTCGAGAGGGGAAAAACTGTTTTTT
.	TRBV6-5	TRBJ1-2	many	CASSYRNLGGYTF	TGTGCCAGCAGTTACCGTAACTTGGGAGGCTACACCTTC
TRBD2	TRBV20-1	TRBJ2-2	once	CSATIAGGLAGELFF	TGCAGTGCCACTATAGCGGGGGGGCTGGCCGGGGAGCTGTTTTTT
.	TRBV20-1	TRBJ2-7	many	CSADNGAGYEQYF	TGCAGTGCGGATAACGGGGCCGGGTACGAGCAGTACTTC
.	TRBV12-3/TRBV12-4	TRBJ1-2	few	CASSREGSQFGYTF	TGTGCCAGCAGCCGAGAGGGATCCCAATTTGGCTACACCTTC
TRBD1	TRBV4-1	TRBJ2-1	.	CASSRGTGAGDEQFF	TGCGCCAGCAGCCGCGGGACAGGGGCAGGCGATGAGCAGTTCTTC
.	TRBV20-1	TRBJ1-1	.	CSAQTDEVEEAFF	TGCAGTGCCCAGACAGACGAGGTTGAGGAAGCTTTCTTT
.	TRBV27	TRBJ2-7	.	CASRSGAPYYEQYF	TGTGCCAGCCGCTCAGGGGCACCTTACTACGAGCAGTACTTC
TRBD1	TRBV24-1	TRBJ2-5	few	CATSEQGQKAYQETQYF	TGTGCCACCAGTGAACAGGGACAGAAGGCGTACCAAGAGACCCAGTACTTC
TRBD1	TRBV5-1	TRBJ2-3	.	CASSFDRGTDTQYF	TGCGCCAGCAGCTTCGACAGGGGGACAGATACGCAGTATTTT
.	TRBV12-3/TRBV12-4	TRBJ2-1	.	CASSLWQGNNEQFF	TGTGCCAGCAGTTTGTGGCAGGGAAACAATGAGCAGTTCTTC
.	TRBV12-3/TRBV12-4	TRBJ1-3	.	CASRNSNGNTIYF	TGTGCCAGCAGGAATTCTAACGGAAACACCATATATTTT
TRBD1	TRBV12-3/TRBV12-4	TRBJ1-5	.	CASRGTANQPQHF	TGTGCCAGCAGAGGGACAGCAAATCAGCCCCAGCATTTT
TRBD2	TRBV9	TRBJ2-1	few	CASSQTSGSYNEQFF	TGTGCCAGCAGCCAGACTAGCGGCTCCTACAATGAGCAGTTCTTC
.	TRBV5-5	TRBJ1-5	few	CASSLPLPGAPQHF	TGTGCCAGCAGCTTGCCATTACCGGGGGCGCCCCAGCATTTT
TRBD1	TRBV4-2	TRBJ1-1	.	CASSQDRDSFRLNTEAFF	TGTGCCAGCAGCCAAGATCGGGACAGCTTCAGATTGAACACTGAAGCTTTCTTT
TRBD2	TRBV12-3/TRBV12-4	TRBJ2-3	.	CASSPSGGMKNTQYF	TGTGCCAGCAGCCCCAGCGGGGGTATGAAAAATACGCAGTATTTT
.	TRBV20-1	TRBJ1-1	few	CSAGWGMAEAFF	TGCAGTGCAGGATGGGGGATGGCTGAAGCTTTCTTT
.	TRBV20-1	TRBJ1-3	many	CSAARARNGNTIYF	TGCAGCGCCGCTAGGGCCCGAAATGGAAACACCATATATTTT
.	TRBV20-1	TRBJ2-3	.	CSARGGGPHTDTQYF	TGCAGTGCTCGGGGCGGGGGCCCGCACACAGATACGCAGTATTTT
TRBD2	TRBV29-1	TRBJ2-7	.	CSVEDCPRVAGGRLSYEQYF	TGCAGCGTTGAAGATTGCCCTAGGGTAGCGGGGGGTAGACTCTCCTACGAGCAGTACTTC
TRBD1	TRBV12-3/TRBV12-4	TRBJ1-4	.	CASSFATGGEKLFF	TGTGCCAGCAGTTTCGCTACAGGGGGTGAAAAACTGTTTTTT
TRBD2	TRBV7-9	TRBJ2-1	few	CATLGAGGIEEQFF	TGTGCCACCCTAGGAGCGGGGGGGATAGAAGAGCAGTTCTTC
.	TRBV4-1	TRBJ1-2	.	CASSQRGDGGYTF	TGCGCCAGCAGCCAAAGAGGAGATGGTGGCTACACCTTC
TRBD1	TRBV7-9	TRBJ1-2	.	CASSYAQGQDGYTF	TGTGCCAGCAGCTATGCACAGGGGCAGGATGGCTACACCTTC
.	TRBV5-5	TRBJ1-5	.	CASSPARENQPQHF	TGTGCCAGCAGCCCCGCCAGGGAAAATCAGCCCCAGCATTTT